A single sample gave rise to the 23 T cell receptor beta chains below, sequenced in a study of early T cells in non-severe SARS-CoV-2 infection. TCRdb re-called the 5' RACE reads with MiXCR, one entry per CDR3 protein. The sample contains about 61,000 distinct CDR3 sequences, about 12% of which appear only once. The starting material was whole blood, obtained at baseline. The receptors stem from an adult who was a healthcare worker with PCR-confirmed SARS-CoV-2 infection or an uninfected control (not recorded which). The donor label of this sample is uncertain.

There are a few counts of this clonotype. The chain combines TRBV20-1 with TRBJ2-1, with D hard to call. The CDR3 loop spans 12 amino acids. With 4 bases removed from V and 4 bases from J, the gap between germline ends came to 8 bases. CDR1 is DFQATT, CDR2 SNEGSKA, per germline (reference sequence). The CDR3 nucleotides read TGCAGTGCTATCACCCAATACAATGAGCAGTTCTTC. Its protein is CSAITQYNEQFF.

The chain uses TRBV24-1 and TRBJ2-3; D remains unclear. The ends were cut back, 6 bases at V and 1 base at J, with 13 bases in the middle. This CDR3 is built from 15 residues. CDR1 and CDR2 from the germline V gene are KGHDR and SFDVKD. CDR3 DNA: TGTGCCACCAGTAATGCGGCAGGTCGCACAGATACGCAGTATTTT. The encoded protein is CATSNAAGRTDTQYF.

This clonotype was detected only a few times. CDR3 nucleotides: TGCAGTGCTAGAGCGACAGGCAATTCACCCCTCCACTTT. Its protein product is CSARATGNSPLHF. This chain uses TRBV20-1 with TRBJ1-6, with TRBD1 as a possible D gene (6 bases). This CDR3 is 13 amino acids long. Trimming took 1 base from V and 7 from J, leaving 8 bases between them. Looked up from germline, CDR1 is DFQATT and CDR2 is SNEGSKA (reference sequence).

The chain recombines TRBV5-4 with TRBJ2-1; a possible D gene is TRBD1 (7 bases). Germline CDR1 and CDR2: SGHNT and YYREEE (reference sequence). This CDR3 region has 15 residues. Trimming took 4 bases from V and 7 from J, leaving 18 bases between them. CDR3 sequence reads: CASSPQGGFQNEQFF. CDR3 nucleotide sequence: TGTGCCAGCAGCCCGCAGGGGGGTTTTCAGAATGAGCAGTTCTTC.

V is TRBV29-1 and J is TRBJ1-1; possible D gene TRBD1, 6 bases. The CDR3 runs 13 residues. Trimming took off 7 bases at V and 5 bases at J, with 17 bases between the two ends. Germline CDR1 SQVTM, CDR2 ANQGSEA. As DNA, the CDR3 is TGCAGCGCCCAGCATACAGGGACTACTGAAGCTTTCTTT. Amino acids: CSAQHTGTTEAFF. Full variable domain (remainder filled in from reference TRBV29-1 and TRBJ1-1): SAVISQKPSRDICQRGTSLTIQCQVDSQVTMMFWYRQQPGQSLTLIATANQGSEATYESGFVIDKFPISRPNLTFSTLTVSNMSPEDSSIYLCSAQHTGTTEAFFGQGTRLTVV.

This clonotype was seen at least ten times. The chain carries TRBV20-1 and TRBJ1-2; TRBD1 is a possible D gene (5 bases). CDR3 size: 13 residues. Per the germline V gene, CDR1 is DFQATT and CDR2 is SNEGSKA (reference sequence). V lost 1 base to trimming and J lost 4 bases, with 10 bases between them. The CDR3 region is CSARAGAIYGYTF. As DNA, the CDR3 is TGCAGTGCTAGAGCCGGGGCCATCTATGGCTACACCTTC.

This chain links TRBV24-1 with TRBJ2-3; D unresolved. This CDR3 has 12 residues. Trimming cost V 4 bases and J 2 bases, with 3 bases left between them. Per the germline V gene, CDR1 is KGHDR and CDR2 is SFDVKD. The chain's CDR3 is CATSDVTDTQYF. CDR3 sequence (DNA): TGTGCCACCAGTGACGTCACAGATACGCAGTATTTT.

In its sample, this clonotype was seen a few times. This chain joins TRBV3-1 and TRBJ1-1, with TRBD1 matching 7 bases. The CDR3 runs 14 residues. The germline V gene has CDR1 LGHDT and CDR2 YNNKEL (reference sequence). Trimming cost V 2 bases and J 5 bases; bases outside gene matches: 5. The CDR3 spells CASSQPRGRTEAFF. CDR3 DNA: TGTGCCAGCAGCCAACCTAGGGGGCGGACTGAAGCTTTCTTT.

This chain joins TRBV15 and TRBJ2-1; D remains unclear. Per germline, CDR1 LNHNV and CDR2 YYDKDF (reference sequence). CDR3 length: 15 amino acids. With 0 bases removed from V and 5 bases from J, the gap between germline ends came to 11 bases. In DNA, the CDR3 is TGTGCCACCAGCAGAGATCGCAGGCGGAACAATGAGCAGTTCTTC. Its translation: CATSRDRRRNNEQFF. The full variable domain, completed using reference TRBV15 and TRBJ2-1, is DAMVIQNPRYQVTQFGKPVTLSCSQTLNHNVMYWYQQKSSQAPKLLFHYYDKDFNNEADTPDNFQSRRPNTSFCFLDIRSPGLGDTAMYLCATSRDRRRNNEQFFGPGTRLTVL.

This clonotype was picked up many times. V gene TRBV28 combines with J gene TRBJ1-2, with 9 bases identical to TRBD1. CDR1 and CDR2 from the germline V gene are MDHEN and SYDVKM. The CDR3 extends over 17 amino acids. Unmatched junction bases numbered 11, after V lost 2 bases and J lost 4 bases. This CDR3 is CASSLPDRGTTGYGYTF. The CDR3 DNA reads as TGTGCCAGCAGTTTACCCGACAGGGGGACGACGGGCTATGGCTACACCTTC.

The chain recombines TRBV5-1 with TRBJ1-2; 9 positions agree with TRBD1. The germline CDR1 and CDR2 sequences are SGHRS and YFSETQ. The CDR3 totals 16 residues. Trimming cost V 3 bases and J 6 bases; bases outside gene matches: 12. CDR3 bases: TGCGCCAGCAGCTCCCGGACAGGGGCCCTTACTAATGGCTACACCTTC. It translates to CASSSRTGALTNGYTF.

This clonotype was counted between two and nine times. The genes are TRBV3-1 and TRBJ1-3; the match to TRBD1 covers 10 bases. Germline values: CDR1 LGHDT, CDR2 YNNKEL (reference sequence). V lost 1 base, J lost 2 bases, and 5 bases stayed unmatched. The CDR3 runs to 17 residues. The CDR3 protein is CASSQGTGTGAGNTIYF. CDR3 DNA: TGTGCCAGCAGCCAAGGGACCGGGACAGGGGCTGGAAACACCATATATTTT.

The rearrangement uses TRBV20-1 and TRBJ1-5; the D is unclear. With 6 bases removed from V and 1 base from J, the gap between germline ends came to 13 bases. Germline V CDR1 and CDR2: DFQATT, SNEGSKA (reference sequence). The CDR3 has 14 residues. In DNA form, the CDR3 reads TGCAGTGCAACTCCTCCATGGAGCAATCAGCCCCAGCATTTT. This gives the protein CSATPPWSNQPQHF.

The rearrangement joins TRBV21-1 to TRBJ2-3; TRBD1 is the table's D call, not checked against the DNA. TRBV21-1 counts as a pseudogene. The CDR3 is made up of 15 amino acids. The CDR3, as DNA: TGTGCCAGCAGCAAAGCCGGACAGGCGACAGATACGCAGTATTTT. Translated, it gives CASSKAGQATDTQYF.

This clonotype was observed a handful of times. V usage is TRBV2 and J usage is TRBJ1-2, with 9 bases fitting TRBD1. Trimming cost V 7 bases and J 6 bases; bases outside gene matches: 12. Germline V gives CDR1 SNHLY, CDR2 FYNNEI. The CDR3 length is 15 residues. CDR3: CASIREQGAHHGYTF. The CDR3 coding sequence is TGTGCCAGCATCCGTGAACAGGGGGCGCATCATGGCTACACCTTC.

The chain employs TRBV20-1 and TRBJ2-5, with D possibly being TRBD2 (5 bases). CDR3 length equals 14 residues. Germline assignment: CDR1 DFQATT and CDR2 SNEGSKA (reference sequence). V shed 0 bases and J shed 1 base, with 9 bases lying between them. CDR3 coding DNA: TGCAGTGCTAGAGACTTGAGGGCCCAAGAGACCCAGTACTTC. Translation gives CSARDLRAQETQYF.

This clonotype was seen many times. The V gene is TRBV6-1, the J gene TRBJ2-4, with D perhaps TRBD1 (5 bases). CDR3 length: 16 residues. Between the trimmed V and J ends, which lost 2 bases and 3 bases, there was a span of 14 bases. The germline V gene encodes CDR1 MNHNS and CDR2 SASEGT. DNA of the CDR3: TGTGCCAGCAGTGAATATAGGGGTTTGGGCAAAAACATTCAGTACTTC. This sequence encodes CASSEYRGLGKNIQYF.

This clonotype occurred many times. This rearrangement joins TRBV6-1 to TRBJ2-6; D is possibly TRBD1 (5 bases). With 6 bases removed from V and 5 bases from J, the gap between germline ends came to 14 bases. The CDR3 has 15 residues. Germline V gene lookup returns CDR1 MNHNS and CDR2 SASEGT. In DNA form, the CDR3 reads TGTGCCAGCAGCAAGGACAACCTATGGGCCAACGTCCTGACTTTC. This gives the protein CASSKDNLWANVLTF.

This clonotype was detected many times. This chain connects TRBV12-3 or TRBV12-4 to TRBJ2-7, with a tentative D call TRBD1 (5 bases). Trimming pared 1 base from V and 6 bases from J, leaving 10 bases between. The CDR3 is 13 amino acids. DNA of the CDR3: TGTGCCAGCAGTTTAGGGCCAGGGTTCGAGCAGTACGTC. It is translated as CASSLGPGFEQYV.

This clonotype was recorded at least ten times. The rearrangement joins TRBV27 to TRBJ1-4, with D tentatively TRBD1 (6 bases). V lost 5 bases and J 5 bases, leaving 12 bases between the germline ends. Germline assignment: CDR1 MNHEY and CDR2 SMNVEV (reference sequence). This CDR3 contains 14 residues. The chain's CDR3 is CASSPDRRNEKLFF. The CDR3 DNA is TGTGCCAGCAGTCCGGACAGAAGGAATGAAAAACTGTTTTTT.

The table lists this clonotype with a few counts. This chain uses TRBV10-3 with TRBJ2-5; 8 bases match TRBD1. With V trimmed by 3 bases and J by 5 bases, 2 bases remained unmatched. CDR1 and CDR2 (germline): ENHRY, SYGVKD. The CDR3 spans 13 residues. The CDR3: CAISDRQGETQYF. CDR3 in DNA: TGTGCCATCAGTGATAGACAGGGGGAGACCCAGTACTTC.

The CDR3 region has the DNA TGTGCCAGCAGTGGGGACAGCCCCACCGGGGAGCTGTTTTTT. Its translation: CASSGDSPTGELFF. This chain links TRBV2 with TRBJ2-2, with 7 bases identical to TRBD1. The germline V gene encodes CDR1 SNHLY and CDR2 FYNNEI. With 4 bases clipped from V and 4 bases from J, the junction kept 3 bases outside the gene matches. CDR3 length: 14 amino acids.

In its sample, this clonotype was seen a few times. The V call is TRBV30, the J call TRBJ1-1; D remains unclear. The ends were cut back, 3 bases at V and 0 bases at J, with 8 bases in the middle. The CDR3 runs 13 residues. The germline V gene encodes CDR1 GTSNPN and CDR2 SVGIG (reference sequence). The CDR3 bases are TGTGCCTGGAGCAAGGAAATGAACACTGAAGCTTTCTTT. Translation: CAWSKEMNTEAFF. The variable domain in full, with the rest retrieved from reference TRBV30 and TRBJ1-1, is SQTIHQWPATLVQPVGSPLSLECTVEGTSNPNLYWYRQAAGRGLQLLFYSVGIGQISSEVPQNLSASRPQDRQFILSSKKLLLSDSGFYLCAWSKEMNTEAFFGQGTRLTVV.